This T cell receptor beta chain was sequenced for a study of vaccination and CD4 T cells after COVID-19. This clonotype was observed a handful of times. Its target is not known. The Oncomine TCR Beta short-read assay was what sequenced the DNA obtained from cultured CD4+ T cells. Via MiXCR, TCRdb re-called the PCR reads, giving one row per CDR3 protein. The top ten clones hold roughly a fifth of a sample with under 15,000 distinct CDR3 sequences, about 42% of them seen once. The treatment is: 10-day PBMC culture with coronavirus spike peptide pools or control peptides (ViraFEST assay). V dropped 5 bases and J dropped 8 bases, with 22 bases sitting between them. The germline gives CDR1 MNHEY, CDR2 SVGEGT. CDR3 size: 16 residues.

The V and J genes are TRBV6-2 or TRBV6-3 and TRBJ1-5, with TRBD1 as a possible D gene (6 bases). The clonotype comes from a human donor who had recovered from COVID-19. Material: CD4+ T cells from blood, cultured in vitro, obtained before SARS-CoV-2 vaccination. The CDR3 here is CASSTLGGVVWEPQHF. The CDR3 nucleotides are TGTGCCAGCAGTACCCTAGGGGGGGTAGTATGGGAGCCCCAGCATTTT.